This T cell receptor beta chain was retrieved from a study of response to subunit inactivated influenza vaccine. Findings of the study overall: That few new T cells are recruited by each seasonal influenza vaccination was the authors' suggestion.

About this clonotype: Its antigen is not known.

TCRdb analysed the RT-PCR reads with MiXCR anew, one entry per CDR3 protein. The sample includes fewer than 650,000 distinct CDR3 sequences, about an eighth of them seen just once. The V segment lost 2 bases and the J segment 4 bases; nucleotides outside the gene matches: 7. This CDR3 spans 15 amino acids. Germline V gene lookup returns CDR1 MNHEY and CDR2 SVGAGI. The chain is built from TRBV6-5 and TRBJ1-2; 7 bases map to TRBD1. This clonotype originated in a man aged 45-60 years who received an inactivated influenza vaccine. The specimen was PBMCs from blood, collected 35 to 45 days after vaccination. The CDR3 region is CASSYPTGTAYGYTF. In DNA, the CDR3 is TGTGCCAGCAGTTACCCCACCGGGACAGCCTATGGCTACACCTTC.